One and the same sample provided the 20 T cell receptor beta chains below, sequenced in a study of T cells after somatic rescue of genetic block. Sequencing used immunoSEQ multiplex PCR; TCRdb keeps in-frame clones, though not all of them. The sample consists of just over 8,000 clones, around 75% of them appearing once. The specimen was peripheral blood mononuclear cells (PBMCs). The origin of the receptors is a boy under 18.

CDR3 coding DNA: TGTGCCAGCAGCTTAGTGGTTGGCACTGAAGCTTTCTTT. Amino acids: CASSLVVGTEAFF. This chain uses TRBV11-1 with TRBJ1-1; D remains unclear. The V end lost 1 base, the J end lost 4 bases, and 7 bases lay between the germline ends. Germline CDR1 and CDR2: SGHAT and FQDESV (reference sequence). The CDR3 contains 13 residues.

This clone was recorded once. The chain uses TRBV12-5 and TRBJ2-3; D ambiguous. Germline V gene data show CDR1 as LGHNT and CDR2 as FRNRAP. Between the trimmed V and J ends, which lost 1 base and 6 bases, there was a span of 14 bases. This CDR3 contains 15 residues. CDR3 DNA: TGTGCTAGTGGTTTGGGTGGTATGGGCCAGGATACGCAGTATTTT. It yields the protein CASGLGGMGQDTQYF.

The J gene is TRBJ1-1, the V gene TRBV7-9, with D maybe TRBD1 (6 bases). The CDR3 has 17 residues. Trimming took 7 bases from V and 1 from J, leaving 22 bases between them. Germline lookup yields CDR1 SEHNR and CDR2 FQNEAQ (reference sequence). The CDR3 is CASTAPLGQVRNTEAFF. The CDR3 nucleotides read TGTGCCAGCACCGCCCCGTTGGGACAAGTCAGGAACACTGAAGCTTTCTTT.

The V call is TRBV5-1, the J call TRBJ1-1, with TRBD1 matching 8 bases. The CDR3 totals 19 residues. Germline V gene lookup returns CDR1 SGHRS and CDR2 YFSETQ. After removal of 0 bases from V and 0 bases from J, the junction contained 13 bases not matched to a gene. The CDR3 loop reads CASSLGYFRTGFMNTEAFF. In DNA, the CDR3 is TGCGCCAGCAGCTTGGGCTACTTTAGGACAGGGTTTATGAACACTGAAGCTTTCTTT.

The CDR3, as DNA: TGTGCCAGTAGTTTGTTGAGTAGCAATCAGCCCCAGCATTTT. This encodes CASSLLSSNQPQHF. The V call is TRBV19, the J call TRBJ1-5; unclear D gene. V lost 5 bases, J lost 0 bases, and 8 bases lay in between. The CDR3 runs to 14 residues. Germline loops: CDR1 LNHDA, CDR2 SQIVND (reference sequence).

The chain carries TRBV7-2 and TRBJ2-1, with D maybe TRBD1 (6 bases). The V gene lost 2 bases and the J gene lost 8 bases, with 13 bases spanning the gap. The CDR3 totals 14 residues. Germline CDR1 reads SGHTA; CDR2 reads FQGNSA. The CDR3 protein is CASSLPRTGYEQFF. CDR3 coding DNA: TGTGCCAGCAGCTTACCAAGAACAGGGTATGAGCAGTTCTTC.

This clone appeared once. The chain has TRBV27 and TRBJ1-5; D perhaps matches TRBD1 (5 bases). Trimming shortened V by 1 base and J by 5 bases, and 9 bases separated the two germline ends. This CDR3 has 14 residues. CDR1 and CDR2 from the germline V gene are MNHEY and SMNVEV (reference sequence). The DNA of the CDR3 is TGTGCCAGCAGTTTATGGCCAGGGTATCAGCCCCAGCATTTT. Translated, it gives CASSLWPGYQPQHF.

The rearrangement uses TRBV10-3 and TRBJ1-2; D ambiguous. This CDR3 spans 17 amino acids. V was cut by 8 bases and J by 0 bases, with 22 bases left in between. Germline loops: CDR1 ENHRY, CDR2 SYGVKD. The CDR3 region has the DNA TGTGCCATCGCAGGACGGGATAGAATATACGCTAACTATGGCTACACCTTC. Its protein product is CAIAGRDRIYANYGYTF.

CDR3 nucleotides: TGTGCCAGCAGCCTCACCTTGCCTGGGCCAGATACGCAGTATTTT. Amino acid sequence: CASSLTLPGPDTQYF. This sequence joins TRBV28 and TRBJ2-3; D is unclear. V dropped 6 bases and J dropped 4 bases, with 17 bases sitting between them. This CDR3 region has 15 residues. CDR1 MDHEN and CDR2 SYDVKM come from the germline V gene.

The V gene is TRBV7-2, the J gene TRBJ1-1; D gene unclear. The germline V gene encodes CDR1 SGHTA and CDR2 FQGNSA. Trimming cost V 1 base and J 4 bases, with 10 bases left between them. The CDR3 has 14 amino acids. The CDR3 reads CASSLVGLGTEAFF. CDR3 nucleotides: TGTGCCAGCAGCTTAGTTGGGCTGGGCACTGAAGCTTTCTTT.

V gene TRBV19 combines with J gene TRBJ1-2; TRBD1 aligns across 9 bases. Trimming removed 9 bases from V and 4 bases from J; junction bases left unmatched: 12. Germline V gene sequence: CDR1 LNHDA, CDR2 SQIVND (reference sequence). This CDR3 comprises 15 residues. The CDR3 nucleotides are TGTGCCAGCAACACACTGGGGACAGGGCGCTATGGCTACACCTTC. Protein product: CASNTLGTGRYGYTF.

The genes are TRBV18 and TRBJ2-7; 7 nucleotides match TRBD1. The V gene end was trimmed by 1 base and the J gene end by 6 bases; junction bases not matched to a gene: 9. Germline values: CDR1 KGHSH, CDR2 LQKENI. The CDR3 is made up of 15 amino acids. The CDR3 reads CASSPLFSTGVEQYF. CDR3 in DNA: TGTGCCAGCTCACCACTTTTTTCCACAGGGGTCGAGCAGTACTTC.

The V call is TRBV25-1, the J call TRBJ2-7; D not resolved. Germline V gene data show CDR1 as MGHDK and CDR2 as SYGVNS. The CDR3 has 10 amino acids. V lost 4 bases, J lost 5 bases, and 3 bases lay in between. CDR3 coding DNA: TGTGCCAGCAGTGGTAACGAGCAGTACTTC. This codes for CASSGNEQYF.

This sequence joins TRBV7-6 and TRBJ2-6; either TRBD1 or TRBD2 may fit D (6 bases each). The germline CDR1 and CDR2 sequences are SGHVS and FNYEAQ. The CDR3 consists of 20 residues. Trimming left V 0 bases short and J 1 base short, with 19 bases between. Here the CDR3 DNA reads TGTGCCAGCAGCTTAGCGCGGGAAGGGGGAGAAAGTTCTGGGGCCAACGTCCTGACTTTC. Its translation is CASSLAREGGESSGANVLTF.

V is TRBV5-6 and J is TRBJ2-3; TRBD2 aligns across 8 bases. In germline, CDR1 is SGHDT, CDR2 YYEEEE. With 8 bases clipped from V and 0 bases from J, the junction kept 5 bases outside the gene matches. The length of the CDR3 is 14 residues. The CDR3 DNA reads as TGTGCCAGTGTAGCGGGGACTAGCACAGATACGCAGTATTTT. Its protein is CASVAGTSTDTQYF.

The chain is built from TRBV10-3 and TRBJ1-1, with a tentative D call TRBD1 (6 bases). The CDR3 sequence is 13 residues long. Germline lookup yields CDR1 ENHRY and CDR2 SYGVKD. Trimming removed 4 bases at V and 5 bases at J, with 11 bases between. The CDR3 sequence is CAISGWGATEAFF. CDR3 nucleotides: TGTGCCATCAGTGGGTGGGGGGCTACTGAAGCTTTCTTT.

Only a few counts were recorded for this clone. The chain has TRBV4-1 and TRBJ2-1; D remains ambiguous. The germline CDR1 and CDR2 sequences are MGHRA and YSYEKL. The V gene lost 0 bases and the J gene lost 3 bases, with 6 bases spanning the gap. The CDR3 runs to 14 residues. The CDR3, as DNA: TGCGCCAGCAGCCAAGACCCTCTCTACAATGAGCAGTTCTTC. Its protein product is CASSQDPLYNEQFF.

V usage is TRBV7-3 and J usage is TRBJ2-7; weak D call: TRBD1 (5 bases). There are 13 residues in the CDR3. Trimming pared 4 bases from V and 2 bases from J, leaving 9 bases between. CDR1 SGHTA and CDR2 FQGTGA come from the germline V gene. The CDR3 region is CASSWGPTYEQYF. The CDR3 coding sequence is TGTGCCAGCAGCTGGGGCCCTACCTACGAGCAGTACTTC.

CDR3 loop: CASGPAQRLDTDTQYF. CDR3 DNA sequence: TGCGCCAGCGGCCCTGCTCAGCGGTTAGACACAGATACGCAGTATTTT. The V and J genes are TRBV5-1 and TRBJ2-3, with D possibly being TRBD2 (5 bases). This CDR3 is 16 amino acids long. The V and J ends lost 7 bases and 2 bases respectively, with 20 bases between them. CDR1 and CDR2 (germline): SGHRS, YFSETQ.

The V and J genes are TRBV27 and TRBJ1-4, with D uncertain. The germline V gene has CDR1 MNHEY and CDR2 SMNVEV (reference sequence). The CDR3 runs to 12 residues. Trimming removed 5 bases from V and 14 bases from J, with 15 bases in between. The CDR3 nucleotides read TGTGCCAGCAGTGAAGCGTCGGGGAGGCTGTTTTTT. Translating it yields CASSEASGRLFF.